Given below is one TCR beta chain in context. The target antigen is unknown. The sample originates from a study of cytomegalovirus exposure and HLA in healthy donors. Study results and limitations: Analysis performed later showed TCR beta chains linked to HLA being more clonally expanded than equally common others.

Primers: 60 Vbeta forward and 13 Jbeta reverse. Assay: immunoSEQ multiplex PCR; the TCRdb copy retains only in-frame clones and omits some. The sample includes 95,000 to 150,000 clones, roughly four fifths of them seen just once. J gave up 5 bases and V 5 bases, and 6 bases lay outside the gene matches. The CDR3 covers 14 residues. Looked up from germline, CDR1 is MNHEY and CDR2 is SMNVEV (reference sequence). Participants comprised healthy donors of bone marrow. The TCR sequence derives from a woman aged 25 to 39 in good health and CMV-seropositive. The rearrangement joins TRBV27 to TRBJ2-1; 7 bases are shared with TRBD1. Source material: PBMCs. CDR3: CASSPLGQDNEQFF. The CDR3 DNA follows: TGTGCCAGCAGTCCCCTCGGACAGGACAATGAGCAGTTCTTC.